The clone carrying this T cell receptor (beta chain) was counted ten times or more. Antigen unknown. Extraction of total RNA produced a minimum of 5 micrograms from each sample. The germline CDR1 and CDR2 sequences are SGHTA and FQGNSA. This CDR3 spans 14 amino acids. The V end lost 1 base, the J end lost 4 bases, and 8 bases lay between the germline ends. The sample originates from a study of blood T cells in healthy people across ages. General study results and limits: Observed TCR beta diversity showed a strong correlation with the percentage of naive T cells as measured by flow cytometry. No one knew whether donors had CMV, which possibly confounded expanded clonotype changes.

Combining a sample-barcoded 5' primer with a J-beta primer mix, a second PCR ran for roughly 7 to 11 cycles. Every molecule of cDNA carried a tag from a template-switch adaptor with 12 random nucleotides. From the 5' RACE reads, TCRdb called clonotypes with MiXCR, one entry per CDR3 protein. The table has about 1 million distinct CDR3 sequences, 45% seen once. The clonotype was recovered from a woman in her fifties or sixties in good health. This sequence joins TRBV7-2 and TRBJ2-1; perhaps TRBD1 as D (6 bases). Sequencing was performed on blood. CDR3 sequence: CASSLGTEYNEQFF. The CDR3 DNA sequence: TGTGCCAGCAGCTTAGGGACAGAGTACAATGAGCAGTTCTTC.